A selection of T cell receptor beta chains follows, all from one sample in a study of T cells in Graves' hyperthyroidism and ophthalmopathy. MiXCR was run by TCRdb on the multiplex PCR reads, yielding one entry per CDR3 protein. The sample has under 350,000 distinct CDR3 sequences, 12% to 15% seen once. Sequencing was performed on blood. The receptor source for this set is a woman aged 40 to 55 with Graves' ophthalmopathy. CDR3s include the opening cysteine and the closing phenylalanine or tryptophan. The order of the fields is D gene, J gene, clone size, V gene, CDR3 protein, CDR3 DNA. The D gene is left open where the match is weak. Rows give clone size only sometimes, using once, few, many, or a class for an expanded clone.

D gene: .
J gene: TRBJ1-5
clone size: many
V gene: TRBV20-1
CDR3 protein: CSASGWNQPQHF
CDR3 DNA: TGCAGTGCTAGTGGGTGGAATCAGCCCCAGCATTTT

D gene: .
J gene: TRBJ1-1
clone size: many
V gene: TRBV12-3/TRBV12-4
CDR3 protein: CASSLAGSLNTEAFF
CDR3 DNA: TGTGCCAGCAGTTTAGCTGGTTCCTTGAACACTGAAGCTTTCTTT

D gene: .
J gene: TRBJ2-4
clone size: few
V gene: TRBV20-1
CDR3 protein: CSARDREEVKNIQYF
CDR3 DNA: TGCAGTGCCAGAGACAGGGAGGAGGTCAAAAACATTCAGTACTTC

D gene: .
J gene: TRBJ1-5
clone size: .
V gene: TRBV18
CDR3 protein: CASSFGTDSNQPQHF
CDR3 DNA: TGTGCCAGCTCATTCGGGACGGATAGCAATCAGCCCCAGCATTTT

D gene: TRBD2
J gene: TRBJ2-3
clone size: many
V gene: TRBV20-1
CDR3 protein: CSARTSGSHTQYF
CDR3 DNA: TGCAGTGCCCGGACTAGCGGGAGTCATACGCAGTATTTT

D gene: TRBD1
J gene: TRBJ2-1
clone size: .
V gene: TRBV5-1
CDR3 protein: CASSSFGTGDNEQFF
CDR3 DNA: TGCGCCAGCAGCTCTTTCGGGACAGGGGACAATGAGCAGTTCTTC

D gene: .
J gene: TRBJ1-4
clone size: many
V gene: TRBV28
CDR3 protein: CASSLGGFEKLFF
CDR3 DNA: TGTGCCAGCAGTTTAGGGGGATTTGAAAAACTGTTTTTT

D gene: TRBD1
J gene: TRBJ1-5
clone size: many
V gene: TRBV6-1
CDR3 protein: CASSDRDRGLRQPQHF
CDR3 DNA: TGTGCCAGCAGTGATAGGGACAGGGGGCTGCGGCAGCCCCAGCATTTT

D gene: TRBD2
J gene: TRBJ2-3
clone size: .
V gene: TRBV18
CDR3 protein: CASSPPGSKAGGNTDTQYF
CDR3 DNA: TGTGCCAGCTCACCACCTGGAAGCAAAGCGGGAGGGAACACAGATACGCAGTATTTT

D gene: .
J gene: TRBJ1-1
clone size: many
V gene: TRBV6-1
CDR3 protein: CASRLGRRDTEAFF
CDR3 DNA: TGTGCCAGCAGATTGGGGAGGCGGGACACTGAAGCTTTCTTT

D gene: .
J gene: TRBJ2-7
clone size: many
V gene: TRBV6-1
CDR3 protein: CASSNPRGRSYEQYF
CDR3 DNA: TGTGCCAGCAGTAACCCAAGGGGTCGGTCCTACGAGCAGTACTTC

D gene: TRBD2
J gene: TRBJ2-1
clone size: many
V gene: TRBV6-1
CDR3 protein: CASSEIAGGPGNEQFF
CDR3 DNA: TGTGCCAGCAGTGAAATAGCGGGGGGGCCGGGTAATGAGCAGTTCTTC

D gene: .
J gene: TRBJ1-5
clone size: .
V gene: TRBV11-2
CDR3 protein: CASSLLAGTGEPQHF
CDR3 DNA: TGTGCCAGCAGCTTACTAGCGGGGACCGGGGAGCCCCAGCATTTT

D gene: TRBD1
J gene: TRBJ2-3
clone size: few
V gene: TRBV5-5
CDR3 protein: CASSRRTGEGTDTQYF
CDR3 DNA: TGTGCCAGCAGCAGGAGGACAGGGGAGGGGACAGATACGCAGTATTTT

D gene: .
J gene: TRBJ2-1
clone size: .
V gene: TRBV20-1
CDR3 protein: CSARQSGTGSYNEQFF
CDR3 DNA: TGCAGTGCTAGACAGAGCGGGACAGGATCCTACAATGAGCAGTTCTTC

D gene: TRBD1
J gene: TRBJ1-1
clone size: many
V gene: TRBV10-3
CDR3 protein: CAISDRASSEAFF
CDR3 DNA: TGTGCCATCAGCGACAGGGCAAGCTCTGAAGCTTTCTTT

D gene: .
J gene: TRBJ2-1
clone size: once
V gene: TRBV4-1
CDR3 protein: CASGARTPNYNEQFF
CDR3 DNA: TGCGCCAGCGGGGCTCGGACACCGAATTACAATGAGCAGTTCTTC

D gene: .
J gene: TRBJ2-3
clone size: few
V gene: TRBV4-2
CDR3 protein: CASSQERYTDTQYF
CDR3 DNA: TGTGCCAGCAGCCAAGAACGGTACACAGATACGCAGTATTTT

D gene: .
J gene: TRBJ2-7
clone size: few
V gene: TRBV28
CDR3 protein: CASSSPTDRPTYEQYF
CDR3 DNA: TGTGCCAGCAGTTCCCCAACGGACAGACCAACCTACGAGCAGTACTTC

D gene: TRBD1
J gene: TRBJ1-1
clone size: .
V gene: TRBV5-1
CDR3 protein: CASSAGTDTYTEAFF
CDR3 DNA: TGCGCCAGCAGCGCGGGGACAGATACCTACACTGAAGCTTTCTTT

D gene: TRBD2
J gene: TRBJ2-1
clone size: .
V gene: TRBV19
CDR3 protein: CASSIVPSGISNEQFF
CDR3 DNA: TGTGCCAGTAGTATAGTTCCTAGCGGGATTAGCAATGAGCAGTTCTTC

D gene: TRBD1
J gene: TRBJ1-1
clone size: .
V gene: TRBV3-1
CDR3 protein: CASSQLPGQGATEAFF
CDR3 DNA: TGTGCCAGCAGCCAACTCCCGGGACAGGGTGCAACTGAAGCTTTCTTT

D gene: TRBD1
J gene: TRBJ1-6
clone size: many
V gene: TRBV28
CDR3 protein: CASSSTGTGYSPLHF
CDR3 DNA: TGTGCCAGCAGTTCGACCGGGACAGGATACTCACCCCTCCACTTT

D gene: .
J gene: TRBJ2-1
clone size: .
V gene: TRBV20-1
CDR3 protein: CSAPGWRRYNEQFF
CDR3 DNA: TGCAGTGCCCCAGGCTGGCGGAGATACAATGAGCAGTTCTTC

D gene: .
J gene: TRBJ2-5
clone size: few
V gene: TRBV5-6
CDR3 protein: CASSSGLRETQYF
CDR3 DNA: TGTGCCAGCAGCTCGGGGTTGCGGGAGACCCAGTACTTC

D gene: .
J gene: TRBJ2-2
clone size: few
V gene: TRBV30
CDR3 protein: CAWSAIGGNTGELFF
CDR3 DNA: TGTGCCTGGAGTGCAATCGGGGGAAACACCGGGGAGCTGTTTTTT

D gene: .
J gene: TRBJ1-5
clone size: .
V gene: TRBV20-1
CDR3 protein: CSARPQGIISNQPQHF
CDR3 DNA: TGCAGTGCTAGACCCCAGGGGATTATTAGCAATCAGCCCCAGCATTTT

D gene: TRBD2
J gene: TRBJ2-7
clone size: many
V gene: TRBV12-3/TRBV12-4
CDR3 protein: CASSPAGRLIYEQYF
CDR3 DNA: TGTGCCAGCAGTCCAGCGGGAAGGTTAATTTACGAGCAGTACTTC

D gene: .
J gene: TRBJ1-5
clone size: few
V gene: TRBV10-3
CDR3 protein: CAISGNDGNEPRHF
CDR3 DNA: TGTGCCATCAGTGGAAATGACGGAAACGAGCCCCGGCATTTT

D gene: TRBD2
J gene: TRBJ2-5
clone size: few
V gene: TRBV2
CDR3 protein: CASGTSGGETQYF
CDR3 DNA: TGTGCCAGCGGGACTAGCGGGGGAGAGACCCAGTACTTC